In its sample, the clone carrying this TCR beta chain was seen once. What it recognizes is unknown. The data are from a study of blood T cells in healthy people across ages. General observations from the study: Both higher diversity and more naive CD4+ cells marked long-lived donors when set against aged donors.

Germline V lookup: CDR1 DFQATT, CDR2 SNEGSKA (reference sequence). The CDR3 is 11 amino acids. Trimming removed 3 bases from V and 14 bases from J; junction bases left unmatched: 8. Next came a second PCR, run for about 7 to 12 cycles, which used a sample-barcoded 5' primer along with a J-beta primer mix. The yield of each sample was at least 2.5 million CDR3-containing paired-end reads. TCRdb used MiXCR to reprocess the 5' RACE reads, holding one entry per CDR3 protein. Of hundreds of thousands of distinct CDR3 sequences listed, under 65% were seen once; the top ten hold around 37%. The sequenced material came from blood. The chain joins TRBV20-1 to TRBJ2-3, with 7 nucleotides matching TRBD1. The source of this sequence is a man in his 60s in good health. In DNA, the CDR3 is TGCAGTGCTAGGGCTGACAGGGCTGGGTATTTT. It encodes CSARADRAGYF.